This T cell receptor beta chain derives from a study of T cell responses to AZD1222 COVID-19 vaccine. Study findings and constraints: Spike-wide vaccine-associated CD4 TCRs dominated at 160-218 and 743-854. Of spike-specific TCRs, nearly half reportedly target regions left unmutated in variants. Repertoires in all cases were sampled only once the peak T cell response had passed. The breadth and depth of Spike-specific TCRs increased once two AZD1222 doses had been given.

Produced via immunoSEQ multiplex PCR; TCRdb's table is partial and in-frame only. This sample yields about 140,000 clones, of which approximately 93% are seen a single time; roughly 12% belongs to the top ten. Only one count was recorded for this clone. Its antigen is currently unknown. CDR1 LGHDT and CDR2 YNNKEL come from the germline V gene (reference sequence). The CDR3 consists of 12 residues. V shed 4 bases and J shed 7 bases, with 10 bases lying between them. The sequencing here drew on peripheral blood, taken after recovery from COVID-19. The receptor comes from an adult who had recovered from COVID-19. The chain couples TRBV3-1 (or the pseudogene TRBV3-2) to TRBJ1-1, with D uncertain. CDR3 region: CASSRRTGEAFF. In nucleotides, the CDR3 is TGTGCCAGCAGCCGAAGAACGGGTGAAGCTTTCTTT.